The sequence of this T cell receptor (beta chain) was determined in a study of T-cell memory formation after mild COVID-19. Study as a whole: Largely, TCR clusters stayed within a single donor.

TCRdb independently ran MiXCR on the 5' RACE reads; one entry per CDR3 protein. Of 150,000 to 200,000 distinct CDR3 sequences in the sample, roughly 17% are singletons; the top ten hold 2% to 2.5%. Whole-study results and caveats: Clones that shrank (day 15 to 85) were balanced CD4/CD8, whereas later expanders leaned CD4+. Clones that contracted clustered mainly in CM and EM if CD4+ and in EMRA if CD8+.

Notes on this clonotype: Its cognate antigen is unknown.

The CDR3 contains 15 residues. Germline V gene data show CDR1 as LGHDT and CDR2 as YNNKEL (reference sequence). V lost 0 bases, J lost 2 bases, and 8 bases lay in between. Sequenced input: PBMCs or a T cell subset sorted from them (not recorded which). The clonotype originates from an adult woman who had mild COVID-19 (a few samples of this study predate the infection). Cell type and time point are not known. The J gene is TRBJ1-5, the V gene TRBV3-1; D not resolved. CDR3 sequence: CASSQEPHGNQPQHF. In DNA, the CDR3 is TGTGCCAGCAGCCAAGAGCCGCATGGCAATCAGCCCCAGCATTTT.